These 13 T cell receptor beta chains came from one sample sequenced in a study of T cell responses to AZD1222 COVID-19 vaccine. Assay used: immunoSEQ multiplex PCR; TCRdb lists only in-frame clones, some missing. The table lists about 150,000 clones, roughly nine tenths of them singletons. Source: peripheral blood, taken after recovery from COVID-19. Source of these receptors: an adult who had recovered from COVID-19.

The V gene is TRBV12-5, the J gene TRBJ1-4; TRBD1 matches 7 bases. Germline CDR1 LGHNT, CDR2 FRNRAP. This CDR3 region has 13 residues. V was pared by 6 bases and J by 7 bases, with 5 bases of the junction left unmatched. The DNA for the CDR3 is TGTGCTAGTGGACTCGACAGGGCTGAAAAACTGTTTTTT. As protein: CASGLDRAEKLFF.

The chain joins TRBV5-1 to TRBJ1-2, with TRBD1 matching 7 bases. The ends lost 3 bases at V and 2 bases at J; junction bases unmatched: 1. This CDR3 has 13 residues. Germline loops: CDR1 SGHRS, CDR2 YFSETQ. The CDR3 region is CASSWGQNYGYTF. The CDR3 nucleotides are TGCGCCAGCAGCTGGGGACAGAACTATGGCTACACCTTC.

This clone occurred once. The chain is built from TRBV18 and TRBJ2-3; 8 nucleotides match TRBD1. The CDR3 runs 15 residues. V dropped 0 bases and J dropped 4; count of bases not matched to a gene: 3. Germline values: CDR1 KGHSH, CDR2 LQKENI. The CDR3 coding sequence is TGTGCCAGCTCACCACCGGCCAGGGGGCCAGATACGCAGTATTTT. This translates into CASSPPARGPDTQYF.

The chain joins TRBV6-2 or TRBV6-3 to TRBJ1-5, with D unclear. Germline values: CDR1 MNHEY, CDR2 SVGEGT. The V gene lost 2 bases and the J gene lost 4 bases, with 18 bases spanning the gap. The CDR3 spans 17 residues. The CDR3 loop reads CASSYLPAGRVNQPQHF. The CDR3 DNA sequence: TGTGCCAGCAGTTACCTCCCAGCAGGTAGGGTAAATCAGCCCCAGCATTTT.

This chain joins TRBV13 and TRBJ1-5; D is uncertain. The V and J ends lost 5 bases and 6 bases respectively, with 8 bases between them. The length of the CDR3 is 12 residues. Looked up from germline, CDR1 is PRHDT and CDR2 is FYEKMQ (reference sequence). The CDR3 nucleotides read TGTGCCAGCAGCCGAGAGGGTCAGCCCCAGCATTTT. Translation: CASSREGQPQHF. The variable domain in full, with the rest retrieved from reference TRBV13 and TRBJ1-5, is AAGVIQSPRHLIKEKRETATLKCYPIPRHDTVYWYQQGPGQDPQFLISFYEKMQSDKGSIPDRFSAQQFSDYHSELNMSSLELGDSALYFCASSREGQPQHFGDGTRLSIL.

The chain uses TRBV11-2 and TRBJ2-4; a weak D match, TRBD1 (5 bases). V was clipped by 6 bases and J by 7 bases, with 16 bases between them. Germline assignment: CDR1 SGHAT and CDR2 FQNNGV. This CDR3 spans 14 amino acids. As DNA, the CDR3 is TGTGCCAGCAGACTCCCAAGGGGTCCGAACATTCAGTACTTC. Translated, it gives CASRLPRGPNIQYF.

The J gene is TRBJ2-3, the V gene TRBV10-3, with 7 bases that match TRBD1. The J segment lost 4 bases and the V segment lost 3 bases, leaving 4 bases of the junction unmatched. The germline gives CDR1 ENHRY, CDR2 SYGVKD. The CDR3 has 14 amino acids. The CDR3 region is CAISDKGASDTQYF. The CDR3 nucleotides are TGTGCCATCAGTGATAAGGGGGCCTCAGATACGCAGTATTTT.

The chain joins TRBV7-6 to TRBJ1-4; the D is unclear. Trimming removed 2 bases at V and 4 bases at J, with 14 bases between. The CDR3 is made up of 16 amino acids. Germline loops: CDR1 SGHVS, CDR2 FNYEAQ. The CDR3 DNA reads as TGTGCCAGCAGCTTAAGTTACGGCACGCTTAATGAAAAACTGTTTTTT. Residues: CASSLSYGTLNEKLFF.

This clone has just a few counts. This chain uses TRBV5-1 with TRBJ2-2, with D possibly being TRBD1 or TRBD2 (5 bases each). The germline CDR1 and CDR2 sequences are SGHRS and YFSETQ. The CDR3 consists of 12 residues. The V gene lost 7 bases and the J gene lost 8 bases, with 12 bases spanning the gap. Here the CDR3 reads CASGDPEGELFF. The CDR3 coding sequence is TGCGCCAGCGGGGACCCGGAGGGGGAGCTGTTTTTT.

The chain links TRBV29-1 to TRBJ2-7; D tentatively fits TRBD1 or TRBD2 (5 bases each). The germline gives CDR1 SQVTM, CDR2 ANQGSEA. Between the trimmed V and J ends, which lost 3 bases and 2 bases, there was a span of 8 bases. The CDR3 covers 12 residues. CDR3 coding DNA: TGCAGCGTTGAGAGGGGACCCTACGAGCAGTACTTC. Translating it yields CSVERGPYEQYF.

The CDR3 loop is CAISDSVSRAKEQYF. The DNA for the CDR3 is TGTGCCATCAGTGATTCGGTTTCTCGGGCGAAAGAGCAGTACTTC. The chain recombines TRBV10-3 with TRBJ2-7; D unclear. The CDR3 length is 15 residues. The V end was cut by 3 bases, the J end by 7 bases, with 19 bases between. CDR1 is ENHRY and CDR2 is SYGVKD in the germline V gene.

This rearrangement joins TRBV6-5 to TRBJ2-2, with a tentative D call TRBD1 (6 bases). Germline V gene sequence: CDR1 MNHEY, CDR2 SVGAGI. Trimming took 1 base from V and 6 from J, leaving 12 bases between them. The CDR3 covers 15 residues. CDR3 DNA: TGTGCCAGCAGTTACTTCCCCAAGGGGGCCGGGGAGCTGTTTTTT. This encodes CASSYFPKGAGELFF.

V gene TRBV28 combines with J gene TRBJ2-7, with 9 bases identical to TRBD1. CDR3 length equals 14 residues. Germline CDR1 reads MDHEN; CDR2 reads SYDVKM. After removal of 7 bases from V and 4 bases from J, the junction contained 8 bases not matched to a gene. This CDR3 is CASTAGTGKYEQYF. In DNA, the CDR3 is TGTGCCAGCACCGCTGGGACAGGGAAGTACGAGCAGTACTTC.